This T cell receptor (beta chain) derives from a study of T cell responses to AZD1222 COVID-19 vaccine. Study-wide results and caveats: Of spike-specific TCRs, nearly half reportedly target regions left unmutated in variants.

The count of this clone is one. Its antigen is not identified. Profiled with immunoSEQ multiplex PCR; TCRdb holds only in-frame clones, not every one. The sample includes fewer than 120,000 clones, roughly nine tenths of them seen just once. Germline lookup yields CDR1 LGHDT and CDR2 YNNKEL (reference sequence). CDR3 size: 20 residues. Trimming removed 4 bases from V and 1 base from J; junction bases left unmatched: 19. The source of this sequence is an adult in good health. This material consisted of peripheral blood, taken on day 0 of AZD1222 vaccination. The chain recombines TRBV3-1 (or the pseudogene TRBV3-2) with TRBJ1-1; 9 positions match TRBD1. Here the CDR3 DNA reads TGTGCCAGCAGCCCACGCGCCGGTACAGGGGGCAGATGGGCGAACACTGAAGCTTTCTTT. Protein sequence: CASSPRAGTGGRWANTEAFF.